This T cell receptor (beta chain) was observed in a study of T cells in Graves' hyperthyroidism and ophthalmopathy. Researchers took RNA transcripts and amplified the TCR beta CDR3 regions from them. A first-round RT-PCR of the TCR CDR3 used the HTBI primer set. TCRdb processed the multiplex PCR reads anew with MiXCR; each CDR3 protein has one entry. The repertoire holds 35,000 to 45,000 distinct CDR3 sequences, about 50% seen once, with roughly 6.2% in the top ten. Hyperthyroidism had been newly diagnosed in patients aged 18 to 65, and its duration was under 2 months. Study outcomes and limitations: Median prediction lead before ophthalmopathy onset was 5.5 to 7 months with the model. Within blood appeared most thyroid clonotypes that had expanded above 0.001.

CDR3 length: 14 amino acids. The germline CDR1 and CDR2 sequences are SEHNR and FQNEAQ (reference sequence). V was pared by 6 bases and J by 6 bases, with 4 bases of the junction left unmatched. The sample holds many counts of this clonotype. Its antigen is currently unknown. The chain carries TRBV7-9 and TRBJ2-1, with 11 bases that match TRBD2. This TCR derives from a woman aged 45-59 years with Graves' hyperthyroidism that later progressed to Graves' ophthalmopathy. Source material: blood. CDR3 amino acids: CASSLTSGSNEQFF. DNA for the CDR3: TGTGCCAGCAGTTTAACTAGCGGGAGCAATGAGCAGTTCTTC. Variable domain in full (rest from reference TRBV7-9 and TRBJ2-1): DTGVSQNPRHKITKRGQNVTFRCDPISEHNRLYWYRQTLGQGPEFLTYFQNEAQLEKSRLLSDRFSAERPKGSFSTLEIQRTEQGDSAMYLCASSLTSGSNEQFFGPGTRLTVL.